Sequencing of this T cell receptor beta chain was carried out in a study of T cell responses to AZD1222 COVID-19 vaccine. Study conclusions and caveats: Spike-specific TCR breadth and depth went up after people got two AZD1222 doses. Regions left unmutated in variants are reportedly the target of nearly half of spike-specific TCRs. Vaccine-associated CD4 TCRs spanned spike, dominant at 160-218 and 743-854. Without day 14 samples, only post-peak T cell repertoires were studied.

Data came from immunoSEQ multiplex PCR; TCRdb stores just in-frame clones and leaves some out. The profile shows 150,000 to 200,000 clones, 85% to 90% of them singletons. Turning to this clone: Its antigen is as yet unknown.

Trimming stripped 3 bases from V and 7 bases from J, with 18 bases between. The germline V gene encodes CDR1 SEHNR and CDR2 FQNEAQ (reference sequence). This CDR3 is 16 amino acids long. The V gene is TRBV7-9, the J gene TRBJ1-4; D is perhaps TRBD1 (5 bases). This specimen was peripheral blood, taken 28 days after the second AZD1222 dose. The origin of this receptor is an adult who received the AZD1222 COVID-19 vaccine. The CDR3 nucleotides are TGTGCCAGCAGCTTTTCTGCTGGGACTCTAGGTGAAAAACTGTTTTTT. As protein: CASSFSAGTLGEKLFF.